Listed here are 17 T cell receptor beta chains from one sample, sequenced in a study of human T cells and chemical hapten exposure. TCRdb ran MiXCR on the RACE reads and lists one entry per CDR3 protein. The data show about 260,000 distinct CDR3 sequences, with about 9% seen just once and over 2% held by the top ten. The time point denotes: pre-sensitization, week 0. The treatment is: therapeutic diphenylcyclopropenone sensitization with weekly scalp DPC. Material: whole blood, obtained in connection with sensitization to the hapten diphenylcyclopropenone (DPC). The receptors come from a woman aged 40-49 years with alopecia areata. Some clones in this sample may be carry-over from other donors' samples.

This clonotype was counted many times. This chain connects TRBV7-2 to TRBJ1-5; D unclear. Per the germline V gene, CDR1 is SGHTA and CDR2 is FQGNSA. With 5 bases removed from V and 2 bases from J, the gap between germline ends came to 13 bases. The CDR3 extends over 15 amino acids. This chain's CDR3 is CASSVGASGNQPQHF. CDR3 DNA sequence: TGTGCCAGCAGCGTAGGTGCTAGCGGCAATCAGCCCCAGCATTTT.

The sample holds a few counts of this clonotype. The chain recombines TRBV14 with TRBJ1-1; possibly TRBD1 for D (5 bases). The CDR3 contains 14 residues. Trimming removed 3 bases at V and 2 bases at J, with 10 bases between. Germline CDR1 and CDR2: SGHDN and FVKESK. CDR3 loop: CASSQSGLNTEAFF. DNA of the CDR3: TGTGCCAGCAGCCAGTCAGGGTTAAACACTGAAGCTTTCTTT.

The rearrangement links TRBV29-1 to TRBJ2-7; D not resolved. The germline V and J ends were trimmed by 6 bases and 4 bases, with 7 bases remaining between them. This CDR3 spans 10 amino acids. CDR1 and CDR2 from the germline V gene are SQVTM and ANQGSEA. The chain's CDR3 is CSVVVYEQYF. CDR3 sequence (DNA): TGCAGCGTCGTTGTATACGAGCAGTACTTC.

This clonotype was recorded a few times. V is TRBV7-8 and J is TRBJ1-4; D not resolved. Per germline, CDR1 SGHVS and CDR2 FQNEAQ. V lost 3 bases, J lost 0 bases, and 8 bases lay in between. The CDR3 consists of 15 residues. The CDR3 reads CASSFQASTNEKLFF. DNA of the CDR3: TGTGCCAGCAGCTTTCAGGCCTCAACTAATGAAAAACTGTTTTTT.

This clonotype was picked up a small number of times. V gene TRBV27 combines with J gene TRBJ1-5; the D is unclear. Germline values: CDR1 MNHEY, CDR2 SMNVEV (reference sequence). This CDR3 contains 13 residues. Deletions cut 5 bases from V and 5 bases from J, with 10 bases between. CDR3 sequence reads: CASSRESYQPQHF. CDR3 nucleotides: TGTGCCAGCAGTCGAGAGAGCTATCAGCCCCAGCATTTT.

This clonotype turned up a few times. V gene TRBV6-2 or TRBV6-3 combines with J gene TRBJ1-1; perhaps TRBD1 as D (5 bases). The V and J ends lost 6 bases and 0 bases respectively, with 17 bases between them. The CDR3 covers 16 residues. CDR1 MNHEY and CDR2 SVGEGT come from the germline V gene. In DNA, the CDR3 is TGTGCCAGCAGCCAAGTCTCCGGGGACCTGAACACTGAAGCTTTCTTT. Translating it yields CASSQVSGDLNTEAFF.

This clonotype was found a few times. The chain combines TRBV3-1 with TRBJ2-1, with TRBD2 identical over 9 bases. After removal of 5 bases from V and 6 bases from J, the junction contained 2 bases not matched to a gene. CDR1 and CDR2 from the germline V gene are LGHDT and YNNKEL (reference sequence). This CDR3 comprises 13 residues. The CDR3 spells CASSYSGSNEQFF. CDR3 in DNA: TGTGCCAGCAGCTATAGCGGGAGCAATGAGCAGTTCTTC.

This clonotype was counted a few times. The chain couples TRBV28 to TRBJ2-7; D might be TRBD2 (5 bases). CDR1 MDHEN and CDR2 SYDVKM come from the germline V gene. The CDR3 contains 11 residues. The V and J ends lost 5 bases and 6 bases respectively, with 8 bases between them. The CDR3: CASSVGVEQYF. The CDR3 DNA reads TGTGCCAGCAGTGTCGGGGTCGAGCAGTACTTC.

The rearrangement links TRBV7-2 to TRBJ2-3, with 8 bases identical to TRBD2. Germline values: CDR1 SGHTA, CDR2 FQGNSA. The length of the CDR3 is 15 residues. J gave up 1 base and V 5 bases, and 5 bases lay outside the gene matches. In nucleotides, the CDR3 is TGTGCCAGCAGCACGATGACTAGCGGCACAGATACGCAGTATTTT. Translation: CASSTMTSGTDTQYF.

This chain connects TRBV6-1 to TRBJ1-2; tentative D call: TRBD1 (6 bases). V lost 6 bases, J lost 5 bases, and 13 bases lay in between. Germline lookup yields CDR1 MNHNS and CDR2 SASEGT. This CDR3 has 13 amino acids. The CDR3 DNA is TGTGCCAGCAGGGGGTACAGGGCTTATGGCTACACCTTC. Encoded protein: CASRGYRAYGYTF.

The chain couples TRBV29-1 to TRBJ2-6, with TRBD1 matching over 8 bases. Looked up from germline, CDR1 is SQVTM and CDR2 is ANQGSEA. The CDR3 sequence is 15 residues long. V was pared by 7 bases and J by 4 bases, with 9 bases of the junction left unmatched. The CDR3 spells CSAGQGWSGANVLTF. The CDR3 nucleotides are TGCAGCGCCGGACAGGGTTGGAGCGGGGCCAACGTCCTGACTTTC. Using reference TRBV29-1 and TRBJ2-6 for the parts outside the CDR3, the full variable domain is SAVISQKPSRDICQRGTSLTIQCQVDSQVTMMFWYRQQPGQSLTLIATANQGSEATYESGFVIDKFPISRPNLTFSTLTVSNMSPEDSSIYLCSAGQGWSGANVLTFGAGSRLTVL.

This clonotype was detected a few times. J is TRBJ2-1 and V is TRBV2, with 7 bases that match TRBD1. The CDR3 spans 14 residues. V lost 6 bases, J lost 6 bases, and 8 bases stayed unmatched. Germline V lookup: CDR1 SNHLY, CDR2 FYNNEI. CDR3 amino acids: CASRAGTVLNEQFF. CDR3 in DNA: TGTGCCAGCAGAGCCGGGACAGTCCTCAATGAGCAGTTCTTC.

This clonotype was picked up a small number of times. V usage is TRBV3-1 and J usage is TRBJ2-2, with 7 bases aligning to TRBD1. Per the germline V gene, CDR1 is LGHDT and CDR2 is YNNKEL (reference sequence). V shed 4 bases, J shed 6 bases, and the junction held 17 bases outside the gene matches. The CDR3 sequence is 18 residues long. CDR3 nucleotides: TGTGCCAGCAGCCTAATCCCGTACAGGGGAAGTCGCCCCGGGGAGCTGTTTTTT. Translating it yields CASSLIPYRGSRPGELFF.

The chain combines TRBV7-2 with TRBJ2-3, with D possibly matching TRBD2 (5 bases). V shed 1 base and J shed 0 bases, with 17 bases lying between them. Germline CDR1 is SGHTA and CDR2 is FQGNSA. This CDR3 spans 18 amino acids. The CDR3 protein is CASSLDGGWSTSTDTQYF. CDR3 DNA sequence: TGTGCCAGCAGCTTAGATGGCGGGTGGAGCACTAGCACAGATACGCAGTATTTT.

The V call is TRBV5-1, the J call TRBJ2-2; TRBD1 might be the D (6 bases). The CDR3 totals 17 residues. Germline V gene lookup returns CDR1 SGHRS and CDR2 YFSETQ. V was trimmed by 6 bases and J by 4 bases, leaving 22 bases between them. The CDR3 nucleotides are TGCGCCAGCACCCTGGGCGCAGGGGCCCACCCCACCGGGGAGCTGTTTTTT. This encodes CASTLGAGAHPTGELFF.

V gene TRBV6-2 or TRBV6-3 combines with J gene TRBJ2-5; 7 bases are a match to TRBD2. CDR1 and CDR2 (germline): MNHEY, SVGEGT. The CDR3 covers 15 residues. V trimming: 10 bases; J trimming: 4 bases; junction bases outside the gene matches: 15. The CDR3 nucleotides are TGTGCCACCGATACCTCACTAGCGAACCGAGAGACCCAGTACTTC. Amino acids: CATDTSLANRETQYF.

V usage is TRBV20-1 and J usage is TRBJ1-4, with D possibly being TRBD1 (6 bases). Trimming took off 6 bases at V and 8 bases at J, with 16 bases between the two ends. The CDR3 is 13 residues long. Germline V gene lookup returns CDR1 DFQATT and CDR2 SNEGSKA (reference sequence). DNA of the CDR3: TGCAGTGCGACCCGACAGGCGGGGGAAAAACTGTTTTTT. Its translation is CSATRQAGEKLFF.